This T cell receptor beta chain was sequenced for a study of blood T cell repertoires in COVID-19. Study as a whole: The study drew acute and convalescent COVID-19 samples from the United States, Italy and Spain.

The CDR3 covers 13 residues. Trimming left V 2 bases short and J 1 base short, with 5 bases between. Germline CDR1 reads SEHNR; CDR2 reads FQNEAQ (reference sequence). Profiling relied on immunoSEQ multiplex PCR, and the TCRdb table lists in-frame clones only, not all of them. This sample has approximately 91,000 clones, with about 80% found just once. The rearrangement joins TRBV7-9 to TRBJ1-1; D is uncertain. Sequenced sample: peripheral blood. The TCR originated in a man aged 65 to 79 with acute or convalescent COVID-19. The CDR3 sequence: CASSLLWNTEAFF. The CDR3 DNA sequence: TGTGCCAGCAGCTTACTTTGGAACACTGAAGCTTTCTTT. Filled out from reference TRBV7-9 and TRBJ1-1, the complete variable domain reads DTGVSQNPRHKITKRGQNVTFRCDPISEHNRLYWYRQTLGQGPEFLTYFQNEAQLEKSRLLSDRFSAERPKGSFSTLEIQRTEQGDSAMYLCASSLLWNTEAFFGQGTRLTVV.